This entry is about one TCR beta chain. This sample is part of a study of blood T cell repertoires in COVID-19. Study information: Some COVID-19 samples were acute and others convalescent; all came from the United States, Italy and Spain. In each case, the material was cDNA or gDNA derived from T cells, B-cell-depleted T cells, or PBMCs.

The ends lost 6 bases at V and 4 bases at J; junction bases unmatched: 7. There are 14 residues in the CDR3. CDR1 SGHTA and CDR2 FQGNSA come from the germline V gene. Authors' analysis steps: Amplifying reference gene primers gave estimates of nucleated cell counts. Generated by immunoSEQ multiplex PCR, the TCRdb table keeps only in-frame clones and is missing some. D and trimming come from the DNA, and the V and J calls and clone size come from that table. This table holds approximately 130,000 clones, approximately 85% found once. The chain carries TRBV7-2 and TRBJ2-7; TRBD1 agrees at 9 bases. The sequence came from a human donor in a cohort sampled during active COVID-19. The specimen was peripheral blood. The CDR3 DNA follows: TGTGCCAGCAGTCCCGGGACAGGGAGGTACGAGCAGTACGTC. Protein: CASSPGTGRYEQYV.